This T cell receptor beta chain was identified in a study of control samples from healthy donors and cancer patients. The CDR3 contains 16 residues. Germline loops: CDR1 SNHLY, CDR2 FYNNEI. The J segment lost 6 bases and the V segment lost 8 bases, leaving 12 bases of the junction unmatched. The table came from immunoSEQ multiplex PCR; TCRdb's copy has only in-frame clones and leaves some out. Among some 150,000 clones listed, roughly nine tenths were seen once. This clone occurred once. The TCR sequence derives from a man aged 18 to 30 in good health. Sequenced: blood. The chain carries TRBV2 and TRBJ2-2, with 10 nucleotides matching TRBD1. CDR3 sequence: CASRPTGTGDAGELFF. In DNA form, the CDR3 reads TGTGCCAGCCGTCCGACCGGGACAGGGGATGCCGGGGAGCTGTTTTTT.